A selection of T cell receptor beta chains follows, all from one sample in a study of identical twins. Via MiXCR, TCRdb re-called the 5' RACE reads, giving one row per CDR3 protein. The data hold about 690,000 distinct CDR3 sequences, with 21% observed a single time. In addition, the sample was reused for a study of T cells expressing NK-cell markers.

Sequenced input: PBMCs. Receptors originate from a woman aged 18-29 years in good health. The CDR3 runs from the conserved cysteine through the conserved F or W. The D gene is left open where the match is weak. Expanded clones are given a class, and other clones once, few, many or no size at all.

V: TRBV12-3/TRBV12-4
D: -
J: TRBJ1-1
size: few
DNA: TGTGCCAGCAGTTGGGAAGGGACTGAAGCTTTCTTT
CDR3: CASSWEGTEAFF

V: TRBV6-6
D: -
J: TRBJ1-2
size: -
DNA: TGTGCCAGCAGCCCCTTGGGGGCGGGTGGCTACACCTTC
CDR3: CASSPLGAGGYTF

V: TRBV29-1
D: TRBD2
J: TRBJ2-3
size: few
DNA: TGCAGCGCTGGACTAGCGGCAACAGATACGCAGTATTTT
CDR3: CSAGLAATDTQYF

V: TRBV6-6
D: -
J: TRBJ1-1
size: many
DNA: TGTGCCAGCATAGAAGGAGGGGTATCTGAAGCTTTCTTT
CDR3: CASIEGGVSEAFF

V: TRBV29-1
D: -
J: TRBJ2-3
size: -
DNA: TGCAGCGTTTCCGCCAGGGGAGTAGGAGATACGCAGTATTTT
CDR3: CSVSARGVGDTQYF

V: TRBV12-3/TRBV12-4
D: -
J: TRBJ2-3
size: few
DNA: TGTGCCAGCAGTTTAAGGCAGCTCCCAGATACGCAGTATTTT
CDR3: CASSLRQLPDTQYF

V: TRBV7-9
D: TRBD1
J: TRBJ2-3
size: many
DNA: TGTGCCAGCAGCTACCGAACAGGGGGCGACACAGATACGCAGTATTTT
CDR3: CASSYRTGGDTDTQYF

V: TRBV12-3/TRBV12-4
D: TRBD1
J: TRBJ1-5
size: -
DNA: TGTGCCAGCAGCGTACAGGGGAGTCAGCCCCAGCATTTT
CDR3: CASSVQGSQPQHF

V: TRBV3-1
D: TRBD1
J: TRBJ2-4
size: -
DNA: TGTGCCAGCAGTCGTAGACAGGGTCAAAACATTCAGTACTTC
CDR3: CASSRRQGQNIQYF

V: TRBV20-1
D: TRBD2
J: TRBJ2-1
size: few
DNA: TGCAGTGTGGTCCAGCGGGAGGGTAATAAGCAGTTCTTC
CDR3: CSVVQREGNKQFF

V: TRBV20-1
D: TRBD2
J: TRBJ2-1
size: -
DNA: TGCAGTGCTATACGACTAGCGGGGTCCTACAATGAGCAGTTCTTC
CDR3: CSAIRLAGSYNEQFF

V: TRBV7-8
D: TRBD1
J: TRBJ2-7
size: few
DNA: TGTGCCAGCAGCACGGACAGGCTCTCCTACGAGCAGTACTTC
CDR3: CASSTDRLSYEQYF

V: TRBV7-3
D: -
J: TRBJ1-1
size: few
DNA: TGTGCCAGCAGCTTAAGTCCCCTGAACACTGAAGCTTTCTTT
CDR3: CASSLSPLNTEAFF

V: TRBV27
D: TRBD1
J: TRBJ2-7
size: -
DNA: TGTGCCAGCGCTCAAGAGGGACAGGGCCCCTACGAGCAGTACTTC
CDR3: CASAQEGQGPYEQYF

V: TRBV7-2
D: -
J: TRBJ2-3
size: few
DNA: TGTGCCAGCAGGTCCTCTTCAGGATCAGATACGCAGTATTTT
CDR3: CASRSSSGSDTQYF

V: TRBV7-9
D: TRBD1
J: TRBJ1-1
size: once
DNA: TGTGCCAGCAACCATGCCGACAGGGGCACTGAAGCTTTCTTT
CDR3: CASNHADRGTEAFF

V: TRBV6-6
D: TRBD1
J: TRBJ2-3
size: few
DNA: TGTGCCAGCAGCCCGAAATCCCAGGGGGGCACAGATACGCAGTATTTT
CDR3: CASSPKSQGGTDTQYF

V: TRBV19
D: -
J: TRBJ2-7
size: few
DNA: TGTGCCACTTCCCGAACAGGGAGCGACGAGCAGTACTTC
CDR3: CATSRTGSDEQYF

V: TRBV15
D: -
J: TRBJ2-7
size: few
DNA: TGTGCCACCAGCAGAGCCGGGCGCCCTGGAAAAGAGCAGTACTTC
CDR3: CATSRAGRPGKEQYF

V: TRBV15
D: TRBD2
J: TRBJ2-7
size: -
DNA: TGTGCCACCAGCAGAGATTCGGGCGGGAGTTTCAACGAGCAGTACTTC
CDR3: CATSRDSGGSFNEQYF

V: TRBV10-3
D: -
J: TRBJ1-1
size: few
DNA: TGTGCCATCAGTGAGTTTCGGAGGTCGGAGTTCACTGAAGCTTTCTTT
CDR3: CAISEFRRSEFTEAFF

V: TRBV12-3/TRBV12-4
D: -
J: TRBJ2-1
size: -
DNA: TGTGCCAGCAGCCGTTCTGGCTACAATGAGCAGTTCTTC
CDR3: CASSRSGYNEQFF

V: TRBV7-6
D: -
J: TRBJ2-3
size: few
DNA: TGTGCCAGCAGCTTAGAGGCGGTCCCAGATACGCAGTATTTT
CDR3: CASSLEAVPDTQYF

V: TRBV7-9
D: TRBD1
J: TRBJ2-7
size: -
DNA: TGTGCCAGCAGCTCGGACAGGGGCCACGAGCAGTACTTC
CDR3: CASSSDRGHEQYF

V: TRBV29-1
D: -
J: TRBJ2-3
size: many
DNA: TGCAGCTCCTACACAGATACGCAGTATTTT
CDR3: CSSYTDTQYF

V: TRBV6-1
D: -
J: TRBJ1-1
size: few
DNA: TGTGCCAGCATCGTCCTGACAAGGCGTAACACTGAAGCTTTCTTT
CDR3: CASIVLTRRNTEAFF

V: TRBV7-9
D: -
J: TRBJ1-1
size: -
DNA: TGTGCCAGCAGCCACCGGACGAGGGGTGAAGCTTTCTTT
CDR3: CASSHRTRGEAFF

V: TRBV15
D: -
J: TRBJ2-7
size: -
DNA: TGTGCCACCAGCAGGGACCTTCCCTACGAGCAGTACTTC
CDR3: CATSRDLPYEQYF

V: TRBV4-3
D: -
J: TRBJ1-1
size: -
DNA: TGCGCCAGCAGCCAAGACGGGGCCCGGGTGATTGAAGCTTTCTTT
CDR3: CASSQDGARVIEAFF

V: TRBV6-1
D: -
J: TRBJ2-3
size: many
DNA: TGTGCCAGTTCAGCTTCCGGAAGCTATCCAGATACGCAGTATTTT
CDR3: CASSASGSYPDTQYF

V: TRBV7-9
D: -
J: TRBJ1-2
size: few
DNA: TGTGCCAGCAGCTTAGATTTTGGGGCGTCATATGGCTACACCTTC
CDR3: CASSLDFGASYGYTF

V: TRBV11-2
D: TRBD1
J: TRBJ2-7
size: -
DNA: TGTGCCAGCAGCCGGGACAGAAACTACGAGCAGTACTTC
CDR3: CASSRDRNYEQYF

V: TRBV20-1
D: -
J: TRBJ2-5
size: once
DNA: TGCAGTGCTAGAGCTAGAGGGAGGGGGATCCGGGCCCAGTACTTC
CDR3: CSARARGRGIRAQYF

V: TRBV29-1
D: -
J: TRBJ2-2
size: few
DNA: TGCAGCGTTGGTGGCGAGGGCACCGGGGAGCTGTTTTTT
CDR3: CSVGGEGTGELFF

V: TRBV11-2
D: -
J: TRBJ2-3
size: -
DNA: TGTGCCAGCAGCTCCACTCATTCGACAGCCCCTTGGGATACGCAGTATTTT
CDR3: CASSSTHSTAPWDTQYF

V: TRBV12-3/TRBV12-4
D: -
J: TRBJ1-5
size: few
DNA: TGTGCCAGCAGTTTATTCGGGGGTGAGCCCCAGCATTTT
CDR3: CASSLFGGEPQHF

V: TRBV6-1
D: -
J: TRBJ2-3
size: few
DNA: TGTGCCAGCATGGGTAGCACAGATACGCAGTATTTT
CDR3: CASMGSTDTQYF